This TCR beta chain was sequenced in a study of cytomegalovirus exposure and HLA in healthy donors. Points from the study as a whole: High sensitivity and specificity were reportedly achieved when the classifier diagnosed cytomegalovirus status. First-cohort TCR clusters tended to co-occur in the 90 to 150 validation repertoires, a later analysis found.

The validation cohort, a group of around 120 subjects, included the donors and was separate from the approximately 650-subject first cohort. The protocol was immunoSEQ multiplex PCR, while the TCRdb copy is restricted to in-frame clones and leaves out a portion. The sample gives roughly 90,000 clones, 85% to 95% of which show up once; about 1% is in the top ten. The length of the CDR3 is 15 residues. Between the trimmed V and J ends, which lost 1 base and 4 bases, there was a span of 14 bases. The germline CDR1 and CDR2 sequences are SGHVS and FQNEAQ. Turning to this clone: The antigen is unknown.

The chain has TRBV7-8 and TRBJ2-7; D may be TRBD2 (5 bases). This receptor was taken from a woman between 25 and 40 years old in good health and CMV-seropositive. The sequenced sample consisted of PBMCs. CDR3 DNA sequence: TGTGCCAGCAGCTTAGGCGCCAGCGGTCTTTACGAGCAGTACTTC. The encoded protein is CASSLGASGLYEQYF.